These T cell receptor beta chains were read from a single sample in a study of blood T cell repertoires in COVID-19. Method: immunoSEQ multiplex PCR; TCRdb's copy keeps in-frame clones and lacks some. The sample has roughly 190,000 clones; 94% are singletons. Sequencing was carried out using peripheral blood. The receptors shown here come from a man younger than 45 with COVID-19, enrolled during active disease. The CDR3 runs from the conserved cysteine through the conserved F or W. The order of the fields is J gene, V gene, clone size, D gene, CDR3 protein, CDR3 DNA. The D gene is left open where the match is weak. The size of a clone is reported for some rows only, either as once, few or many, or as a class for expanded clones.

TRBJ1-6,TRBV5-5,NA,NA,CASSLYNSPLHF,TGTGCCAGCAGCCTTTATAATTCACCCCTCCACTTT
TRBJ2-7,TRBV3-1/TRBV3-2,NA,TRBD1,CASSQGGRQGRNEQYF,TGTGCCAGCAGCCAAGGGGGGAGACAGGGCAGGAACGAGCAGTACTTC
TRBJ2-2,TRBV2,NA,TRBD1,CASDGTGTVYTGELFF,TGTGCCAGCGACGGAACCGGGACAGTTTACACCGGGGAGCTGTTTTTT
TRBJ2-3,TRBV7-9,once,NA,CASSFKTRITDTQYF,TGTGCCAGCAGCTTTAAAACTAGGATCACAGATACGCAGTATTTT
TRBJ2-1,TRBV10-1,NA,TRBD2,CASSAAGDHNEQFF,TGCGCCAGCAGTGCCGCGGGGGATCACAATGAGCAGTTCTTC
TRBJ1-4,TRBV5-1,NA,TRBD1,CASSSGQGAEKLFF,TGCGCCAGCAGCTCAGGACAGGGGGCTGAAAAACTGTTTTTT
TRBJ1-1,TRBV13,NA,NA,CASSLGPMGLNTEAFF,TGTGCCAGCAGCTTAGGCCCCATGGGGCTCAACACTGAAGCTTTCTTT
TRBJ1-1,TRBV18,NA,NA,CASSPPQGTGTEAFF,TGTGCCAGCTCACCACCGCAGGGAACGGGCACTGAAGCTTTCTTT
TRBJ1-6,TRBV5-1,NA,NA,CASSPGDRSYNSPLHF,TGCGCCAGCAGCCCGGGGGACCGCTCCTATAATTCACCCCTCCACTTT
TRBJ1-3,TRBV5-1,NA,NA,CASSLASQSSGNTIYF,TGCGCCAGCAGCTTGGCTAGCCAGAGCTCTGGAAACACCATATATTTT
TRBJ1-3,TRBV10-3,once,TRBD1,CAIMGQGAGNTIYF,TGTGCCATCATGGGACAGGGTGCTGGAAACACCATATATTTT